The 5 T cell receptor beta chains below were found in one sample sequenced in a study of cytomegalovirus exposure and HLA in healthy donors. Use of 60 Vbeta and 13 Jbeta primers characterized the PCR. Profiling relied on immunoSEQ multiplex PCR, and the TCRdb table lists in-frame clones only, not all of them. The sample has fewer than 200,000 clones; over 60% are singletons. The sequencing sample was made of PBMCs. The receptors were gathered from a woman aged 45-65 years in good health and CMV-seropositive.

This clone has only a few counts. The chain links TRBV7-2 to TRBJ1-4, with 7 bases identical to TRBD1. The CDR3 spans 14 residues. The germline CDR1 and CDR2 sequences are SGHTA and FQGNSA. V lost 3 bases and J lost 8; bases outside the gene matches: 6. In DNA, the CDR3 is TGTGCCAGCAGCTTGAGAGGGGGCTGGGAAAAACTGTTTTTT. This translates into CASSLRGGWEKLFF.

This sequence joins TRBV19 and TRBJ1-2; D gene uncertain. Germline-derived CDR1 and CDR2 are LNHDA and SQIVND (reference sequence). The CDR3 is made up of 14 amino acids. V was pared by 3 bases and J by 4 bases, with 12 bases between. The CDR3 DNA follows: TGTGCCAGTAGTATCGTCGAGACACCCTATGGCTACACCTTC. Its translation is CASSIVETPYGYTF.

CDR3 sequence: CAWSVPGAKQYF. The CDR3 DNA is TGTGCCTGGAGTGTACCAGGGGCGAAGCAGTACTTC. V and J are TRBV30 and TRBJ2-7, with a possible D match to TRBD1 (6 bases). The CDR3 totals 12 residues. The V end was cut by 0 bases, the J end by 8 bases, with 11 bases between. Germline loops: CDR1 GTSNPN, CDR2 SVGIG (reference sequence). The complete variable domain, with remaining parts taken from reference TRBV30 and TRBJ2-7, reads SQTIHQWPATLVQPVGSPLSLECTVEGTSNPNLYWYRQAAGRGLQLLFYSVGIGQISSEVPQNLSASRPQDRQFILSSKKLLLSDSGFYLCAWSVPGAKQYFGPGTRLTVT.

This chain uses TRBV10-1 with TRBJ2-5, with D perhaps TRBD1 (5 bases). The CDR3 is 14 amino acids. Trimming took 0 bases from V and 3 from J, leaving 8 bases between them. Germline CDR1 reads WNHNN; CDR2 reads SYGVQD (reference sequence). CDR3 region: CASSESGREETQYF. CDR3 sequence (DNA): TGCGCCAGCAGTGAGTCCGGCAGGGAAGAGACCCAGTACTTC.

The chain recombines TRBV28 with TRBJ1-4; D may be TRBD1 (6 bases). Trimming removed 7 bases at V and 8 bases at J, with 20 bases between. The germline gives CDR1 MDHEN, CDR2 SYDVKM. The CDR3 runs to 15 residues. The CDR3 protein is CASTTSREGDEKLFF. The CDR3 bases are TGTGCCAGCACTACTTCCCGTGAGGGGGACGAAAAACTGTTTTTT.